Below, one T cell receptor beta chain is given with its context. It has no known antigen specificity. One base away there is no much larger clone; base qualities are not given. The TCR beta CDR3 region was amplified from genomic DNA by two rounds of multiplex PCR. The first PCR round used primers specific to each TRBV and TRBJ gene, and the primer sequences were filed in Chinese patent CN105087789A. The second PCR round used universal primers. The Roche High Pure PCR Template Preparation Kit was used to extract genomic DNA from the frozen PBMCs. Paired-end sequencing with 151 bp reads was performed on the libraries using an Illumina HiSeq 3000. From the authors' description of their analysis: CutAdapt was used to remove raw reads lacking the multiplex PCR primer sequences. Using PEAR, the high-quality paired reads were merged into contigs. MiXCR assigned TRB V, D and J gene segments to each contig by aligning to reference sequences. To remove sequencing errors, CDR3 sequences were clustered according to base quality and sequence similarity. Diversity was calculated as Shannon entropy divided by the natural log of the number of productive TCR sequences. Clonality was defined as one minus Shannon entropy divided by the natural log of the number of unique clonotypes. Using the Youden index from ROC curves, the researchers picked the repertoire-metric cut-offs for progression-free survival, and all analyses were carried out in R 3.5.3. TCRdb took the public reads, trimmed them with fastp at Q25, ran MiXCR for clone calling and kept in-frame beta chains. Every distinct CDR3 protein forms one entry, paired with its most common genes and DNA. TCRdb, not the original authors, processed these V and J calls. The sample table shows fewer than 65,000 distinct CDR3 sequences, and about a third are seen once. The ten largest clones add up to 8% to 9.5% of the sample.

At the junction V is shortened by 5 bases and J by 7 bases, with 18 bases in between. CDR1 and CDR2 were assigned from the germline V gene as SGHTA and FQGNSA. Including the terminal cysteine and phenylalanine, the CDR3 comprises 15 residues. Here the CDR3 DNA is all that survives: 45 bases in frame from base 1. No patient had a history of other malignancies or prior chemotherapy or radiotherapy, and all had node-negative disease on CT and PET/CT. At each of two time points, 4.5 to 7.5 milliliters of peripheral venous blood were collected in EDTA tubes. Ficoll-Paque Plus density-gradient centrifugation was used to isolate PBMCs. Samples were stored at -80°C immediately after collection until analysis. This entry comes from a study of prognosis after radiotherapy for stage I lung cancer (dated by TCRdb to about 2021). Notes on the research overall: Fewer than 20 stage I NSCLC patients were enrolled in Nanjing, China, between 2018 and early 2019. A total of roughly 38 blood samples from approximately 20 patients were sequenced, with one sample obtained before and one obtained after SBRT for each patient. Ages in the cohort of about a dozen men and about six women ranged from roughly 53 to 84 years, with a median of 74. Of the enrolled patients, around 14 had newly diagnosed primary stage I lung tumors, while four to six had oligometastatic NSCLC following surgical resection of the primary tumor. Four of the 19 patients developed distant metastases after SBRT, at a median of about seven months; the other 15 showed no significant progression. This study profiled peripheral blood TCR beta repertoires from stage I NSCLC patients before and after stereotactic body radiotherapy and linked the repertoires to distant failure. Every patient was regarded as medically inoperable, because of comorbidities in around eleven cases and refusal of surgery in roughly 7 cases. On tumor histology, roughly 11 patients had adenocarcinoma and several had squamous cell carcinoma. SBRT was given in 3 to 5 fractions with a biologically effective dose of at least 100 Gy, using image-guided IMRT or VMAT. SBRT was not combined with any concurrent therapy in any patient.

General conclusions and limits of the study: Post-SBRT Shannon entropy and its change from baseline were lower in patients who developed distant metastases; baseline Shannon entropy was not associated with metastases. None of the reported P values were adjusted for multiple comparisons. A decrease in unique TCR clone counts was observed after SBRT (median approximately 9,800 before versus more than 6,000 after; Wilcoxon paired P=0.011). Tumor specificity of expanded TCR clones was not determined. The study was limited by its small cohort and short follow-up, and the findings require independent validation. Differences by metastasis status were reportedly seen in TRBV and TRBJ usage frequencies, involving two V genes at baseline and, after SBRT, eight to ten V genes and two J genes.

The source of this sequence is a donor older than 45 with non-small cell lung cancer. This material consisted of PBMCs, taken before or after stereotactic body radiation therapy (not recorded which). The V and J genes are TRBV7-2 and TRBJ1-5; TRBD1 could be the D gene, as 5 bases match. The CDR3 in this case is CASSKDDRSHQPQHF. The DNA reads TGTGCCAGCAGCAAGGACGACAGAAGTCACCAGCCCCAGCATTTT.